The 7 T cell receptor beta chains listed next were all sequenced from one sample in a study of shared clonotypes between healthy human individuals. CD45RO-negative, CCR7-selected cells formed the naive CD8 fraction, which excluded terminally differentiated effector memory CD45RA+ cells. Generated by immunoSEQ multiplex PCR, the TCRdb table keeps only in-frame clones and is missing some. In the table there are about 2.1 million clones, about 92% of which are singletons. The specimen was naive CD8+ T cells from PBMCs. These TCRs come from a man aged 18-30 years in good health. Some clones in this sample may be carry-over from other donors' samples.

The chain has TRBV7-8 and TRBJ2-1; D call uncertain. The length of the CDR3 is 15 residues. Between the trimmed V and J ends, which lost 3 bases and 6 bases, there was a span of 15 bases. CDR1 is SGHVS and CDR2 is FQNEAQ in the germline V gene. CDR3 in amino acids: CASSLPRSPSNEQFF. The CDR3 region has the DNA TGTGCCAGCAGCTTGCCCAGGTCTCCCTCCAATGAGCAGTTCTTC. Variable domain in full (rest from reference TRBV7-8 and TRBJ2-1): GAGVSQSPRYKVAKRGQDVALRCDPISGHVSLFWYQQALGQGPEFLTYFQNEAQLDKSGLPSDRFFAERPEGSVSTLKIQRTQQEDSAVYLCASSLPRSPSNEQFFGPGTRLTVL.

The rearrangement links TRBV14 to TRBJ2-1, with D possibly matching TRBD2 (6 bases). V was pared by 4 bases and J by 1 base, with 14 bases between. Germline CDR1 and CDR2: SGHDN and FVKESK. CDR3 length: 16 amino acids. This CDR3 reads CASSLRPRGSYNEQFF. The CDR3 DNA sequence: TGTGCCAGCAGCCTCAGACCGCGGGGATCCTACAATGAGCAGTTCTTC.

The chain carries TRBV28 and TRBJ2-5; no reliable D call. Germline-derived CDR1 and CDR2 are MDHEN and SYDVKM. This CDR3 comprises 17 residues. V lost 3 bases and J lost 0, with 17 bases in between. In DNA form, the CDR3 reads TGTGCCAGCAGTTTCTTTTCTCGCGAGGCGTACCAAGAGACCCAGTACTTC. Translated: CASSFFSREAYQETQYF.

J is TRBJ2-7 and V is TRBV18; D gene unclear. CDR3 length: 13 amino acids. CDR1 is KGHSH and CDR2 is LQKENI in the germline V gene. With 0 bases removed from V and 4 bases from J, the gap between germline ends came to 7 bases. For the CDR3, the DNA is TGTGCCAGCTCACCACCGATGACTTACGAGCAGTACTTC. Translation gives CASSPPMTYEQYF.

The J gene is TRBJ2-3, the V gene TRBV6-5; 11 bases fit TRBD2. The CDR3 is made up of 15 amino acids. The germline CDR1 and CDR2 sequences are MNHEY and SVGAGI. Germline trimming cut 7 bases from V and 1 base from J; bases unmatched to any gene: 4. In DNA form, the CDR3 reads TGTGCCAGCACCTCACTAGCGGGAGGCACAGATACGCAGTATTTT. It specifies CASTSLAGGTDTQYF.

This clone was observed a handful of times. The chain employs TRBV14 and TRBJ1-1; 8 bases align to TRBD1. The CDR3 extends over 16 amino acids. The germline CDR1 and CDR2 sequences are SGHDN and FVKESK. Unmatched junction bases numbered 6, after V lost 3 bases and J lost 0 bases. The CDR3 sequence: CASSQFRDRLNTEAFF. As DNA, the CDR3 is TGTGCCAGCAGCCAGTTCCGGGACAGGTTGAACACTGAAGCTTTCTTT.

The CDR3 nucleotides read TGTGCCAGCAGCGGGGACAGCGGAGGAATCGGGGAGCTGTTTTTT. Protein product: CASSGDSGGIGELFF. The chain combines TRBV7-8 with TRBJ2-2, with TRBD1 matching 7 bases. J lost 7 bases, V lost 5 bases, and 10 bases had no gene match. The CDR3 runs to 15 residues. Germline V CDR1 and CDR2: SGHVS, FQNEAQ.